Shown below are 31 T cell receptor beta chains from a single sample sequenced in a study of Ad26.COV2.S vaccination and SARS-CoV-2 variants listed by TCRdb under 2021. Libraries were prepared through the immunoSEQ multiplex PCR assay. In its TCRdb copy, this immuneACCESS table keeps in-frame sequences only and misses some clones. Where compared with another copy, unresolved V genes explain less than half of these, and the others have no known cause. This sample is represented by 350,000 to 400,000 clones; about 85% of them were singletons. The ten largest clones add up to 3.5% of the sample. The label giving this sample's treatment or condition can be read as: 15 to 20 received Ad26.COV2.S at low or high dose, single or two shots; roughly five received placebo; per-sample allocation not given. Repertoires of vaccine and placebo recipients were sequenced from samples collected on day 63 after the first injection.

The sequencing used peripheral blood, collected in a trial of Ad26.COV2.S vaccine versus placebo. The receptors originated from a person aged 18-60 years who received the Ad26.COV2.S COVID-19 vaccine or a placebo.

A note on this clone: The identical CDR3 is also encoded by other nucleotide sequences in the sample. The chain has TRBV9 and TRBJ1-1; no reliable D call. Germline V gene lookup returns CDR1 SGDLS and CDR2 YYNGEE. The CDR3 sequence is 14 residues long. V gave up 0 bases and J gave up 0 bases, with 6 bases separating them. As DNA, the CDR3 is TGTGCCAGCAGCGTAGGAGGGATGAACACTGAAGCTTTCTTT. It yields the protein CASSVGGMNTEAFF.

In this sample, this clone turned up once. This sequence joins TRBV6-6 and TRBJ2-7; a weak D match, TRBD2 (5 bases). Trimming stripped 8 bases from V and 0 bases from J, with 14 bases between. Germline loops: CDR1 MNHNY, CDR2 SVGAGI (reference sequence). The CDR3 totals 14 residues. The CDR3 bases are TGTGCCAGCGCAGGAGGTCGGACCTCCTACGAGCAGTACTTC. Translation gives CASAGGRTSYEQYF.

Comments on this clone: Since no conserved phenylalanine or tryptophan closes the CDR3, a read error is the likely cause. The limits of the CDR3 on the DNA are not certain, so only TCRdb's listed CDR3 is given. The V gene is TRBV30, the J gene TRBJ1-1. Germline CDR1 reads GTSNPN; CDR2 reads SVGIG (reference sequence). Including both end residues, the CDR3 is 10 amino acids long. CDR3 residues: CAWSGSKHVI.

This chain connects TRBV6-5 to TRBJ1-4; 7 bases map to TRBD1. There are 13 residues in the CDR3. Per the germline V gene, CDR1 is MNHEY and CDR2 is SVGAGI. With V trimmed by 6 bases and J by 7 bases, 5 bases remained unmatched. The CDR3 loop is CASRNRGTEKLFF. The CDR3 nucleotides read TGTGCCAGCAGGAACAGGGGTACTGAAAAACTGTTTTTT.

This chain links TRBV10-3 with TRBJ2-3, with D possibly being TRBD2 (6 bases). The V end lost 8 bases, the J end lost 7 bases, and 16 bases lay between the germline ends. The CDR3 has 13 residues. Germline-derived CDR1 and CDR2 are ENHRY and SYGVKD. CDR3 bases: TGTGCCATCGCGGGGAGTACCGAGAATACGCAGTATTTT. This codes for CAIAGSTENTQYF.

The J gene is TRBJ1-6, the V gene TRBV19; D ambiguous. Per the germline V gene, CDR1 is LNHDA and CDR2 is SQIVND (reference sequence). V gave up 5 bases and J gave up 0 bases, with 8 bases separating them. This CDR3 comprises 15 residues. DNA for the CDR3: TGTGCCAGTAGTTTGGCGAGCTCCTATAATTCACCCCTCCACTTT. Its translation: CASSLASSYNSPLHF.

This CDR3 is CASSPTGTGGNQPQHF. The CDR3 DNA reads TGTGCCAGCTCACCAACCGGGACAGGTGGGAATCAGCCCCAGCATTTT. V is TRBV18 and J is TRBJ1-5, with 8 bases identical to TRBD1. The CDR3 runs to 16 residues. V shed 2 bases, J shed 4 bases, and the junction held 7 bases outside the gene matches. CDR1 is KGHSH and CDR2 is LQKENI in the germline V gene.

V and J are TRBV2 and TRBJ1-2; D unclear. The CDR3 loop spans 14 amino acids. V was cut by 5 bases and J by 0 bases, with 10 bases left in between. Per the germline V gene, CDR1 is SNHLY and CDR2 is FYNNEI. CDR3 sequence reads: CASSPNEANYGYTF. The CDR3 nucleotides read TGTGCCAGCAGTCCGAACGAGGCTAACTATGGCTACACCTTC.

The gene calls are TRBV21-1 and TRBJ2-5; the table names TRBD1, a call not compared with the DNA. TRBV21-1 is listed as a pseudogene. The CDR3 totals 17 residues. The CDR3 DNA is TGTGCCAGCAGCAAAGGAGGTCGGACAGTCAGGCAAGAGACCCAGTACTTC. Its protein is CASSKGGRTVRQETQYF.

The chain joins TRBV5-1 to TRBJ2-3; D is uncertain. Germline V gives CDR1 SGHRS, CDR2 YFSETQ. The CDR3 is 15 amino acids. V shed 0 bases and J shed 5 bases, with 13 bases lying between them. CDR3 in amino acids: CASSLGPQLEDTQYF. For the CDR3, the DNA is TGCGCCAGCAGCTTGGGGCCCCAATTGGAAGATACGCAGTATTTT.

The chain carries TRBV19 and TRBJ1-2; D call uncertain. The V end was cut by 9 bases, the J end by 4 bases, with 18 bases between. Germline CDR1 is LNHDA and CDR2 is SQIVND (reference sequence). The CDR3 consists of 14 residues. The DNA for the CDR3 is TGTGCCAGCAAAATGGACGTAGGTGCCTATGGCTACACCTTC. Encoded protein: CASKMDVGAYGYTF.

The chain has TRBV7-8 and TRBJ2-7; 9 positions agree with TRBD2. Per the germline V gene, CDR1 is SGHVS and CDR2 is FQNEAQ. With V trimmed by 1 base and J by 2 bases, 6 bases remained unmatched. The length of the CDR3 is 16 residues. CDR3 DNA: TGTGCCAGCAGCTTAGGAGGGCTAGCGGGAACCTACGAGCAGTACTTC. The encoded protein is CASSLGGLAGTYEQYF.

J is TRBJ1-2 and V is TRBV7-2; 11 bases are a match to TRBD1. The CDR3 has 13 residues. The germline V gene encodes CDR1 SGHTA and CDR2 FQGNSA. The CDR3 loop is CANGQGAFYGYTF. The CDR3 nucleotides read TGTGCTAACGGACAGGGGGCTTTTTATGGCTACACCTTC.

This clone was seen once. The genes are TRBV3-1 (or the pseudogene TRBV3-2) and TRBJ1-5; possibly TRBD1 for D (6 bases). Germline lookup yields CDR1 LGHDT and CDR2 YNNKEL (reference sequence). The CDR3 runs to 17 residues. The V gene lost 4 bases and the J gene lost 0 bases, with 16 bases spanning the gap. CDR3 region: CASSPSGTTHSNQPQHF. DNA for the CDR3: TGTGCCAGCAGCCCTTCCGGGACAACTCATAGCAATCAGCCCCAGCATTTT.

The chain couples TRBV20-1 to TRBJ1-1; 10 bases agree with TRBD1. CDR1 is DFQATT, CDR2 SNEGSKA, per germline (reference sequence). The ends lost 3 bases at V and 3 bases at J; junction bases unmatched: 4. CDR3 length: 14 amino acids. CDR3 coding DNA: TGCAGTGCTAGTGCCGGGACAGGGGACACTGAAGCTTTCTTT. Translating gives CSASAGTGDTEAFF.

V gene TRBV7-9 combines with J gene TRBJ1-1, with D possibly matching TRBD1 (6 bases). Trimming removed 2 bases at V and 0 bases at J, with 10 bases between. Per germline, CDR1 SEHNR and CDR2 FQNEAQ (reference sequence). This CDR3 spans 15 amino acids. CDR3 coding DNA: TGTGCCAGCAGCTTAATGGGGGGCCTGAACACTGAAGCTTTCTTT. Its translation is CASSLMGGLNTEAFF.

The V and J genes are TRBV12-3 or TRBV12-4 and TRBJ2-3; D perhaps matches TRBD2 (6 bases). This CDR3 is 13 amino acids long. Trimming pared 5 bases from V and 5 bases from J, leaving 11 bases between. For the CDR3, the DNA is TGTGCCAGCAGTCCGCGACTAGTAGATACGCAGTATTTT. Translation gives CASSPRLVDTQYF.

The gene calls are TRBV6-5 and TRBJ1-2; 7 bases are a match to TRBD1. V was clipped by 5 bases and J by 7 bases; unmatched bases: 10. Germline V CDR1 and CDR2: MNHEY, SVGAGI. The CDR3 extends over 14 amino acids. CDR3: CASSRRQTGSGYTF. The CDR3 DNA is TGTGCCAGCAGTAGAAGACAGACAGGGTCTGGCTACACCTTC.

The CDR3 here is CASSLRLGRVTDTQYF. The CDR3 DNA sequence: TGTGCCAGCAGCCTTAGGTTAGGCAGGGTGACAGATACGCAGTATTTT. This chain connects TRBV7-9 to TRBJ2-3; TRBD1 is a possible D gene (5 bases). This CDR3 is 16 amino acids long. Germline V gene lookup returns CDR1 SEHNR and CDR2 FQNEAQ (reference sequence). Trimming took off 5 bases at V and 3 bases at J, with 18 bases between the two ends.

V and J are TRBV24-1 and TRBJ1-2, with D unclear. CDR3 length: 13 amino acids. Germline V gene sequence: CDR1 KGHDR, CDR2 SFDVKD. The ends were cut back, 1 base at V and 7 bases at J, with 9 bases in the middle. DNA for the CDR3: TGTGCCACCAGTGATTTTAATTATGGTGGCTACACCTTC. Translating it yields CATSDFNYGGYTF.

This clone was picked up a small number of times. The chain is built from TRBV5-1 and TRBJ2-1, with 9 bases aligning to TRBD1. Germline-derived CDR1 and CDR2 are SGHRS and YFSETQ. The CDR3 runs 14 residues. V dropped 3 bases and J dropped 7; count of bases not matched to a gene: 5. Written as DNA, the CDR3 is TGCGCCAGCAGCTCTGGACAGGGGCCAAATGAGCAGTTCTTC. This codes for CASSSGQGPNEQFF.

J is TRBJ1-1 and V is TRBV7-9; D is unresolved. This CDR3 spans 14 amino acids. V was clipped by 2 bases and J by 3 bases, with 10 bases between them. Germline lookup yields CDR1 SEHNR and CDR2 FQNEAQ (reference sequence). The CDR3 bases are TGTGCCAGCAGCTTATCGGAGAGGTACACTGAAGCTTTCTTT. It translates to CASSLSERYTEAFF.

CDR3 nucleotides: TGTGCCAGCAGCCCTTCGGCCGGGGGGGAAAAACTGTTTTTT. Its translation: CASSPSAGGEKLFF. V is TRBV3-1 (or the pseudogene TRBV3-2) and J is TRBJ1-4; TRBD1 might be the D (5 bases). With 4 bases removed from V and 8 bases from J, the gap between germline ends came to 14 bases. CDR1 and CDR2 from the germline V gene are LGHDT and YNNKEL (reference sequence). There are 14 residues in the CDR3.

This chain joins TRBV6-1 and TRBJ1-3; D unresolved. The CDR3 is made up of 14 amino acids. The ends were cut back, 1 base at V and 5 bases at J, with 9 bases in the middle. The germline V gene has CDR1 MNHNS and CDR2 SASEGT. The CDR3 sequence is CASSEVGIRNTIYF. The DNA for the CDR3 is TGTGCCAGCAGTGAAGTGGGGATCAGAAACACCATATATTTT.

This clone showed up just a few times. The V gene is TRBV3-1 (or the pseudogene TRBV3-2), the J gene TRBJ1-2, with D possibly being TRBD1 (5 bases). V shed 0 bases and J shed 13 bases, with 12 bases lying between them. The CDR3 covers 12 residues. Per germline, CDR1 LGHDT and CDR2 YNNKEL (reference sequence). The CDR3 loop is CASSQEGLGGTF. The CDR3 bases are TGTGCCAGCAGCCAAGAGGGCCTCGGGGGCACCTTC.

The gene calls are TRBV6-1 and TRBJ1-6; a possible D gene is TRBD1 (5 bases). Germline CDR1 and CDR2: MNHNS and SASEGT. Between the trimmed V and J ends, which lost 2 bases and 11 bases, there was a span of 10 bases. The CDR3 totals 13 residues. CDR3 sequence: CASSEWTPTPLHF. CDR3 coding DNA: TGTGCCAGCAGTGAATGGACACCCACACCCCTCCACTTT.

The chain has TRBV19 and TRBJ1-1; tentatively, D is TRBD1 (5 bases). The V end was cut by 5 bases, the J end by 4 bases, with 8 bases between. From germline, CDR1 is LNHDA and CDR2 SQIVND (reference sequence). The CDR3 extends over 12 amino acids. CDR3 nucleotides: TGTGCCAGTAGTTGGGGGGTCACTGAAGCTTTCTTT. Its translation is CASSWGVTEAFF.

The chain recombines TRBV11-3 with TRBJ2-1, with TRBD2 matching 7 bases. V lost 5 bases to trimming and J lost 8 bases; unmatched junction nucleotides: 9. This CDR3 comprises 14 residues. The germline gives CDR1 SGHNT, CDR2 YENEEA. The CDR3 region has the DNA TGTGCCAGCAGCGCCCGGACTAGAATCCATGAGCAGTTCTTC. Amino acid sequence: CASSARTRIHEQFF.

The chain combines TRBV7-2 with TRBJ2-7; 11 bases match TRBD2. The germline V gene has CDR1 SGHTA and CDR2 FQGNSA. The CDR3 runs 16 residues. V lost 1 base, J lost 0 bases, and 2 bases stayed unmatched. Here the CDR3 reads CASSLGLAGPSYEQYF. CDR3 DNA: TGTGCCAGCAGCTTAGGACTAGCGGGGCCCTCCTACGAGCAGTACTTC.

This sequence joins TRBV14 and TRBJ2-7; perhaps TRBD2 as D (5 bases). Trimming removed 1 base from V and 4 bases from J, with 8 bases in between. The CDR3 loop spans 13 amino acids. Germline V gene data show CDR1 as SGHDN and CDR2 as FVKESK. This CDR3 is CASSQAPGYEQYF. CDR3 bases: TGTGCCAGCAGCCAAGCGCCGGGGTACGAGCAGTACTTC.

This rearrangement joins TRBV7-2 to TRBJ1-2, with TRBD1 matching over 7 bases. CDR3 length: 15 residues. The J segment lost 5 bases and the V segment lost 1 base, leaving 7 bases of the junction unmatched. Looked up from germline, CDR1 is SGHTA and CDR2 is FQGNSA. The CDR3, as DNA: TGTGCCAGCAGCTTAGGGCGGGACAGAGTATATGGCTACACCTTC. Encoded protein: CASSLGRDRVYGYTF. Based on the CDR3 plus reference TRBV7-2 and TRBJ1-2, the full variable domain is GAGVSQSPSNKVTEKGKDVELRCDPISGHTALYWYRQSLGQGLEFLIYFQGNSAPDKSGLPSDRFSAERTGGSVSTLTIQRTQQEDSAVYLCASSLGRDRVYGYTFGSGTRLTVV.